This entry is about one TCR beta chain. Some clones are missing from TCRdb's copy, which holds only in-frame ones; the method was immunoSEQ multiplex PCR. The data hold 100,000 to 150,000 clones, with under 95% observed a single time. These data belong to a study of control samples from healthy donors and cancer patients. Germline CDR1 is LNHDA and CDR2 is SQIVND (reference sequence). Trimming stripped 6 bases from V and 9 bases from J, with 12 bases between. The CDR3 is 13 amino acids. The rearrangement links TRBV19 to TRBJ1-6; D is uncertain. The source is a man between 50 and 59 years old with head and neck cancer. Sample: PBMCs. The CDR3 sequence: CASRGQGPSPLHF. The CDR3 DNA is TGTGCCAGTAGGGGCCAAGGTCCTTCACCCCTCCACTTT.